The clone carrying this T cell receptor beta chain was observed many times. Antigen unknown. Time point defined: persistent/refractory GD, antithyroid drugs over 5 years with positive TRAb. PBMC-extracted RNA yielded the TCR library. The source of the sample is a study of regulatory T cells in long-lasting Graves disease. Study observations and caveats: Persistent disease was associated with favored TRBV28 usage and with favored use of TRBJ1-2 and TRBJ2-5.

There are 14 residues in the CDR3. V lost 1 base and J lost 0, with 8 bases in between. Germline CDR1 reads SGDLS; CDR2 reads YYNGEE. Arm-PCR of CDR3 regions with iRepertoire HTBI primers generated TCR beta libraries. TCRdb independently ran MiXCR on the multiplex PCR reads; one entry per CDR3 protein. The top ten clones hold around an eighth of a sample with about 430,000 distinct CDR3 sequences, around 20% of them seen once. The TCR was taken from a female donor with Graves disease. This specimen consisted of peripheral blood mononuclear cells (PBMCs), obtained when the disease was refractory, from a patient treated with antithyroid drugs. The chain uses TRBV9 and TRBJ2-7; no firm D call. This chain's CDR3 is CASSVSADSYEQYF. CDR3 nucleotides: TGTGCCAGCAGCGTATCGGCAGACTCCTACGAGCAGTACTTC.